This TCR beta chain was captured by sequencing in a study of T-cell reconstitution after alpha-beta-depleted transplantation in children. With respect to this clonotype: This could be a read error, since a much larger clone is one nucleotide away.

TCRbeta library preparation incorporated unique molecular identifiers. TCRdb re-analysed the PCR reads in MiXCR, keeping a single row per CDR3 protein. Among under 300,000 distinct CDR3 sequences listed, 11% were seen once. The CDR3 runs to 14 residues. The germline CDR1 and CDR2 sequences are SGHRS and YFSETQ. The chain joins TRBV5-1 to TRBJ1-2; D not resolved. Specimen: peripheral blood, collected 180 days after TCRalphabeta/CD19-depleted stem cell transplant. This clonotype originated in a male patient between 2 and 10 years old who had a stem cell transplant for chronic granulomatous disease, so the T cells may come from the graft donor. For the CDR3, the DNA is TGCGCCAGCAGCTTGTCTCAGTTTAACTATGGCGACACCTTC. Its protein is CASSLSQFNYGDTF.